This TCR beta chain was sequenced during a study of blood T cells in healthy people across ages. This clonotype has only a few counts. The antigen remains unidentified. Next came a second PCR, run for about 6 to 12 cycles, which used a sample-barcoded 5' primer along with a J-beta primer mix. Sequencing recovered at least 2.5 million CDR3-containing paired-end reads from each sample. TCRdb reprocessed the 5' RACE reads via MiXCR and lists one record per CDR3 protein. Of about 640,000 distinct CDR3 sequences in the sample, about 54% were seen once. Findings of the study overall: Among long-lived donors, naive CD4+ cells were more numerous and diversity higher than in aged donors.

The germline V gene has CDR1 LNHNV and CDR2 YYDKDF (reference sequence). Germline trimming cut 1 base from V and 1 base from J; bases unmatched to any gene: 1. The CDR3 is 15 amino acids. What was sequenced was blood. The rearrangement uses TRBV15 and TRBJ2-3; the match to TRBD1 covers 8 bases. The clonotype originates from a man aged 60 to 69 in good health. Here the CDR3 reads CATSRATGGTDTQYF. CDR3 sequence (DNA): TGTGCCACCAGCAGAGCGACAGGGGGCACAGATACGCAGTATTTT.